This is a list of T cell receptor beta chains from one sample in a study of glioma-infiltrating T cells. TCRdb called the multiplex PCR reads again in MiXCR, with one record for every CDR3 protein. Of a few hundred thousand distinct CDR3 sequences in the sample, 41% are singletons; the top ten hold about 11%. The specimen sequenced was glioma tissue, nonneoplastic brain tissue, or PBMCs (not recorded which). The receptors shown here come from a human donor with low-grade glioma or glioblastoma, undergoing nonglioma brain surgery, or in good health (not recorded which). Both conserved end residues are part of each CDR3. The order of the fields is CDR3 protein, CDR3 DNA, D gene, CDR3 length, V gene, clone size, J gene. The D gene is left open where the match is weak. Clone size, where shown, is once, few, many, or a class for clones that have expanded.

CDR3: CASSPPAGGGRNTEAFF; DNA: TGTGCCAGCAGTCCCCCGGCGGGGGGGGGGAGGAACACTGAAGCTTTCTTT; D: NA; length: 17; V: TRBV28; size: NA; J: TRBJ1-1
CDR3: CASSTDGFFYEQYF; DNA: TGTGCCAGCAGTACAGACGGGTTTTTCTACGAGCAGTACTTC; D: NA; length: 14; V: TRBV6-1; size: NA; J: TRBJ2-7
CDR3: CASSRDGFSGANVLTF; DNA: TGTGCCAGCTCCCGGGACGGCTTCTCTGGGGCCAACGTCCTGACTTTC; D: NA; length: 16; V: TRBV6-4; size: NA; J: TRBJ2-6
CDR3: CAGSLLAVSSYEQYF; DNA: TGTGCCGGCAGCTTACTAGCGGTAAGCTCCTACGAGCAGTACTTC; D: TRBD2; length: 15; V: TRBV7-2; size: NA; J: TRBJ2-7
CDR3: CASSADRGDNQPQHF; DNA: TGTGCCAGCAGCGCGGACAGGGGAGACAATCAGCCCCAGCATTTT; D: TRBD1; length: 15; V: TRBV2; size: few; J: TRBJ1-5
CDR3: CSARPGGQNQPQHF; DNA: TGCAGTGCACGCCCAGGAGGACAGAATCAGCCCCAGCATTTT; D: NA; length: 14; V: TRBV20-1; size: many; J: TRBJ1-5
CDR3: CASSPVGMNEQYF; DNA: TGTGCCAGCTCCCCGGTGGGGATGAACGAGCAGTACTTC; D: NA; length: 13; V: TRBV18; size: NA; J: TRBJ2-7
CDR3: CASSSLAGGGYEQFF; DNA: TGTGCCAGCAGCTCCCTAGCGGGAGGAGGGTATGAGCAGTTCTTC; D: TRBD2; length: 15; V: TRBV14; size: few; J: TRBJ2-1
CDR3: CASSYGTPVKETQYF; DNA: TGTGCCAGCAGTTACGGGACTCCAGTCAAAGAGACCCAGTACTTC; D: NA; length: 15; V: TRBV6-2/TRBV6-3; size: NA; J: TRBJ2-5
CDR3: CASSPLRGQGGDEQYF; DNA: TGTGCCAGCAGCCCCCTAAGGGGACAGGGGGGCGACGAGCAGTACTTC; D: TRBD1; length: 16; V: TRBV3-1; size: NA; J: TRBJ2-7
CDR3: CASSAEGGGSYEQYF; DNA: TGTGCCAGCAGTGCCGAGGGCGGGGGCTCTTACGAGCAGTACTTC; D: NA; length: 15; V: TRBV6-2/TRBV6-3; size: few; J: TRBJ2-7
CDR3: CASSEQKNTGELFF; DNA: TGTGCCAGCAGTGAACAAAAGAACACCGGGGAGCTGTTTTTT; D: NA; length: 14; V: TRBV25-1; size: many; J: TRBJ2-2
CDR3: CASSFERTALLDNQPQHF; DNA: TGTGCCAGCTCATTCGAAAGGACAGCCTTGCTCGATAATCAGCCCCAGCATTTT; D: NA; length: 18; V: TRBV18; size: NA; J: TRBJ1-5
CDR3: CASSSGTFHEQYF; DNA: TGTGCCAGCAGTTCCGGGACATTCCACGAGCAGTACTTC; D: NA; length: 13; V: TRBV6-2/TRBV6-3; size: few; J: TRBJ2-7
CDR3: CASRTGLPTNYGYTF; DNA: TGTGCCAGCAGGACGGGCCTACCAACTAACTATGGCTACACCTTC; D: NA; length: 15; V: TRBV27; size: NA; J: TRBJ1-2
CDR3: CASTPPGQGYEKLFF; DNA: TGTGCCAGCACCCCCCCCGGCCAGGGGTATGAAAAACTGTTTTTT; D: NA; length: 15; V: TRBV28; size: NA; J: TRBJ1-4
CDR3: CASSFELYTGELFF; DNA: TGTGCCAGCAGCTTTGAACTTTACACCGGGGAGCTGTTTTTT; D: NA; length: 14; V: TRBV11-2; size: few; J: TRBJ2-2
CDR3: CSGDRPYNEQFF; DNA: TGCAGCGGGGACAGACCCTACAATGAGCAGTTCTTC; D: TRBD1; length: 12; V: TRBV29-1; size: NA; J: TRBJ2-1
CDR3: CASSPQSLAKNIQYF; DNA: TGTGCCAGCAGTCCCCAAAGCCTAGCCAAAAACATTCAGTACTTC; D: NA; length: 15; V: TRBV6-1; size: many; J: TRBJ2-4
CDR3: CASSLMGTSSYEQYF; DNA: TGTGCCAGCAGTTTAATGGGGACGAGCTCCTACGAGCAGTACTTC; D: NA; length: 15; V: TRBV27; size: NA; J: TRBJ2-7
CDR3: CASSQDPETYNEQFF; DNA: TGCGCCAGCAGCCAAGATCCGGAAACCTACAATGAGCAGTTCTTC; D: NA; length: 15; V: TRBV4-1; size: NA; J: TRBJ2-1
CDR3: CASSLTGANGYTF; DNA: TGTGCCAGCAGTTTAACCGGGGCGAATGGCTACACCTTC; D: NA; length: 13; V: TRBV28; size: few; J: TRBJ1-2
CDR3: CASRQGHALHF; DNA: TGTGCCAGCAGACAGGGGCATGCCCTCCACTTT; D: TRBD1; length: 11; V: TRBV27; size: NA; J: TRBJ1-6
CDR3: CASSDTANYGYTF; DNA: TGTGCCAGCAGCGACACAGCTAACTATGGCTACACCTTC; D: NA; length: 13; V: TRBV2; size: few; J: TRBJ1-2
CDR3: CSARNYEQYF; DNA: TGCAGTGCTAGGAACTACGAGCAGTACTTC; D: NA; length: 10; V: TRBV20-1; size: many; J: TRBJ2-7
CDR3: CASSFPGLADIILSYNEQFF; DNA: TGTGCCAGCAGTTTTCCGGGACTAGCTGATATTATTCTCTCCTACAATGAGCAGTTCTTC; D: TRBD2; length: 20; V: TRBV27; size: few; J: TRBJ2-1
CDR3: CASSLALARYEQYF; DNA: TGTGCCAGCAGCTTAGCACTAGCGAGATACGAGCAGTACTTC; D: TRBD2; length: 14; V: TRBV7-2; size: few; J: TRBJ2-7
CDR3: CSARSGGPATNEKLFF; DNA: TGCAGTGCTAGATCCGGAGGCCCTGCAACTAATGAAAAACTGTTTTTT; D: NA; length: 16; V: TRBV20-1; size: few; J: TRBJ1-4
CDR3: CASSLSLARGTNQPQHF; DNA: TGTGCCAGCAGTTTATCGTTGGCGCGGGGTACCAATCAGCCCCAGCATTTT; D: NA; length: 17; V: TRBV27; size: many; J: TRBJ1-5
CDR3: CASGGARTEAFF; DNA: TGTGCCAGCGGAGGGGCACGGACTGAAGCTTTCTTT; D: NA; length: 12; V: TRBV28; size: many; J: TRBJ1-1
CDR3: CASSQGPGTEAFF; DNA: TGTGCCAGCAGCCAAGGGCCGGGCACTGAAGCTTTCTTT; D: NA; length: 13; V: TRBV14; size: few; J: TRBJ1-1
CDR3: CASSWSSSNHPQHF; DNA: TGTGCCAGCAGTTGGTCGTCGAGCAATCATCCCCAGCATTTT; D: NA; length: 14; V: TRBV28; size: NA; J: TRBJ1-5
CDR3: CASSRRAYEQFF; DNA: TGTGCCAGCAGCCGCCGGGCGTATGAGCAGTTCTTC; D: NA; length: 12; V: TRBV12-3/TRBV12-4; size: NA; J: TRBJ2-1
CDR3: CARSFVVTGGSNYGYTF; DNA: TGTGCCAGAAGTTTTGTGGTCACAGGGGGCTCTAACTATGGCTACACCTTC; D: TRBD1; length: 17; V: TRBV6-5; size: NA; J: TRBJ1-2
CDR3: CASSSPVLAGAVAGTQYF; DNA: TGTGCCAGCAGTTCCCCCGTTTTAGCGGGAGCGGTGGCAGGTACGCAGTATTTT; D: TRBD2; length: 18; V: TRBV28; size: NA; J: TRBJ2-3
CDR3: CASSLVGGPARHTQYF; DNA: TGTGCCAGCAGCTTAGTGGGGGGACCGGCGCGTCATACGCAGTATTTT; D: NA; length: 16; V: TRBV7-8; size: many; J: TRBJ2-3
CDR3: CASSPLLAGGRPYEQYF; DNA: TGTGCCAGCAGTCCCCTATTAGCGGGAGGGAGACCCTACGAGCAGTACTTC; D: TRBD2; length: 17; V: TRBV28; size: few; J: TRBJ2-7
CDR3: CASSLPGQVTDTQYF; DNA: TGTGCCAGCAGTTTACCCGGACAGGTCACAGATACGCAGTATTTT; D: TRBD1; length: 15; V: TRBV28; size: NA; J: TRBJ2-3
CDR3: CASSLGGGLANEQYF; DNA: TGTGCCAGCAGCTTGGGAGGCGGATTAGCCAACGAGCAGTACTTC; D: NA; length: 15; V: TRBV7-2; size: NA; J: TRBJ2-7
CDR3: CSARDGNGSPHEQYF; DNA: TGCAGTGCTAGAGATGGTAACGGGAGCCCCCACGAGCAGTACTTC; D: NA; length: 15; V: TRBV20-1; size: few; J: TRBJ2-7
CDR3: CACSLWGSYEQYF; DNA: TGTGCCTGCAGCTTGTGGGGTTCCTACGAGCAGTACTTC; D: NA; length: 13; V: TRBV5-4; size: NA; J: TRBJ2-7
CDR3: CASSRMDRGWKNEQFF; DNA: TGTGCCAGCTCACGGATGGACAGGGGGTGGAAAAATGAGCAGTTCTTC; D: TRBD1; length: 16; V: TRBV18; size: NA; J: TRBJ2-1
CDR3: CASTESRGGSEQYF; DNA: TGTGCCAGCACTGAGTCTCGGGGGGGATCCGAGCAGTACTTC; D: TRBD2; length: 14; V: TRBV6-1; size: NA; J: TRBJ2-7
CDR3: CSASIREPQHF; DNA: TGCAGTGCTAGCATTCGGGAGCCCCAGCATTTT; D: NA; length: 11; V: TRBV20-1; size: many; J: TRBJ1-5
CDR3: CASSLYNEQFF; DNA: TGTGCCAGCAGTCTCTACAATGAGCAGTTCTTC; D: NA; length: 11; V: TRBV28; size: many; J: TRBJ2-1
CDR3: CASRQTGRNQPQHF; DNA: TGTGCCAGCAGGCAAACAGGGCGCAATCAGCCCCAGCATTTT; D: NA; length: 14; V: TRBV6-1; size: many; J: TRBJ1-5
CDR3: CSASPTNEKLFF; DNA: TGCAGTGCTAGCCCGACTAATGAAAAACTGTTTTTT; D: NA; length: 12; V: TRBV20-1; size: NA; J: TRBJ1-4
CDR3: CASSFSGSLYEQYF; DNA: TGTGCCAGCAGCTTTAGCGGGAGCCTCTACGAGCAGTACTTC; D: TRBD2; length: 14; V: TRBV4-2; size: NA; J: TRBJ2-7
CDR3: CASSFLDEGSKQYF; DNA: TGTGCCAGCAGTTTTCTGGACGAAGGTTCCAAGCAGTACTTC; D: NA; length: 14; V: TRBV27; size: NA; J: TRBJ2-7
CDR3: CASSPMTGSNQLQHF; DNA: TGTGCCAGCAGTCCGATGACTGGGAGCAATCAGCTCCAGCATTTT; D: NA; length: 15; V: TRBV28; size: NA; J: TRBJ1-5
CDR3: CASSYLGAGNQPQHF; DNA: TGTGCCAGCAGTTATCTAGGGGCCGGTAATCAGCCCCAGCATTTT; D: NA; length: 15; V: TRBV6-2/TRBV6-3; size: few; J: TRBJ1-5
CDR3: CASSLVGLANRRFF; DNA: TGTGCCAGCAGCTTAGTTGGACTAGCGAATCGTCGGTTCTTC; D: TRBD2; length: 14; V: TRBV7-3; size: few; J: TRBJ2-1
CDR3: CATSRGGTAFYGYTF; DNA: TGTGCCACCAGCAGAGGGGGGACAGCATTCTATGGATACACCTTC; D: TRBD1; length: 15; V: TRBV15; size: NA; J: TRBJ1-2
CDR3: CVSSPDWNTEAFF; DNA: TGTGTCAGCAGCCCCGACTGGAACACTGAAGCTTTCTTT; D: NA; length: 13; V: TRBV7-2; size: NA; J: TRBJ1-1
CDR3: CAGSFEGRAEAFF; DNA: TGTGCCGGCAGCTTCGAAGGTAGGGCTGAAGCTTTCTTT; D: NA; length: 13; V: TRBV7-2; size: NA; J: TRBJ1-1